A single sample is the source of the 3 T cell receptor beta chains below, sequenced in a study of CD8+ T cells in alopecia areata. RNA was extracted and reverse transcribed into cDNA as the sequencing template. Libraries were prepared by immunoSEQ multiplex PCR; TCRdb keeps only in-frame clonotypes and omits some of them. Among some 210,000 clones listed, 57% were seen once. The specimen was CD4+ T cells sorted from blood, collected at week 0. The origin of the receptors is a human donor with alopecia areata.

This clone came up a few times. This sequence joins TRBV10-3 and TRBJ2-2; maybe TRBD2 (6 bases). This CDR3 has 15 amino acids. The V gene's germline CDR1 is ENHRY and CDR2 SYGVKD. The V end was cut by 8 bases, the J end by 7 bases, with 20 bases between. The CDR3 region is CAIDGSGGHGGELFF. For the CDR3, the DNA is TGTGCCATCGATGGTAGCGGAGGACACGGCGGGGAGCTGTTTTTT.

The chain couples TRBV28 to TRBJ2-1; 8 positions agree with TRBD2. Trimming took 3 bases from V and 1 from J; bases not matched to a gene: 8. Germline CDR1 and CDR2: MDHEN and SYDVKM. The CDR3 covers 17 residues. Here the CDR3 DNA reads TGTGCCAGCAGTTTGGTGATAGCGGGACAATCCTACAATGAGCAGTTCTTC. Amino acids: CASSLVIAGQSYNEQFF.

This chain connects TRBV29-1 to TRBJ2-2; no clear D gene. Trimming took 6 bases from V and 0 from J, leaving 11 bases between them. CDR3 length equals 14 residues. Germline assignment: CDR1 SQVTM and CDR2 ANQGSEA. The CDR3 DNA follows: TGCAGCGTCGTAAGACGTACGAACACCGGGGAGCTGTTTTTT. Its protein product is CSVVRRTNTGELFF.